What follows are 3 T cell receptor beta chains derived from one specimen sequenced in a study of beta chain features in type 1 diabetes. The study reverse transcribed the entire isolated RNA, so it sequenced expressed TCRB transcripts. TCRdb's table, derived via immunoSEQ multiplex PCR, lists solely in-frame clones and lacks some. Found here are 300,000 to 350,000 clones, 7.5% to 9% of them singletons; the top ten hold around 0.44%. Specimen: central memory CD4+ T cells from blood. These receptors came from a woman in her late teens or twenties in good health.

The rearrangement links TRBV28 to TRBJ2-1, with D perhaps given as TRBD1 or TRBD2 (5 bases each). This CDR3 comprises 13 residues. Trimming took off 8 bases at V and 5 bases at J, with 13 bases between the two ends. Germline V gene lookup returns CDR1 MDHEN and CDR2 SYDVKM. This chain's CDR3 is CASGGPMDNEQFF. CDR3 coding DNA: TGTGCCAGCGGGGGACCAATGGACAATGAGCAGTTCTTC.

The sample holds a few counts of this clone. V is TRBV9 and J is TRBJ2-2; D remains ambiguous. Germline CDR1 and CDR2: SGDLS and YYNGEE. This CDR3 spans 12 amino acids. The V end was cut by 3 bases, the J end by 3 bases, with 3 bases between. CDR3 nucleotides: TGTGCCAGCAGCGGACACACCGGGGAGCTGTTTTTT. As protein: CASSGHTGELFF. Filled out from reference TRBV9 and TRBJ2-2, the complete variable domain reads DSGVTQTPKHLITATGQRVTLRCSPRSGDLSVYWYQQSLDQGLQFLIQYYNGEERAKGNILERFSAQQFPDLHSELNLSSLELGDSALYFCASSGHTGELFFGEGSRLTVL.

This clone has just a few counts. The V call is TRBV4-3, the J call TRBJ2-7, with D tentatively TRBD2 (6 bases). The V end was cut by 0 bases, the J end by 12 bases, with 18 bases between. From germline, CDR1 is LGHNA and CDR2 YSLEER. CDR3 length equals 14 residues. CDR3 amino acids: CASSQEMGTSAPYF. For the CDR3, the DNA is TGCGCCAGCAGCCAAGAGATGGGGACTTCGGCCCCGTACTTC.